The next 31 T cell receptor beta chains were all read from a single sample in a study of T cells in Graves' hyperthyroidism and ophthalmopathy. TCR beta CDR3 regions were amplified from RNA transcripts. Carried out on the TCR CDR3, a first-round RT-PCR used the HTBI primer set. MiXCR, applied by TCRdb to the multiplex PCR reads, yields one record per CDR3 protein. The sample records fewer than 750,000 distinct CDR3 sequences, approximately 15% being singletons. Sequencing input: blood. The receptors derive from a woman aged 50 to 60 with Graves' ophthalmopathy.

This clonotype was counted ten times or more. The V and J genes are TRBV6-5 and TRBJ1-2; weak D call: TRBD1 (6 bases). The CDR3 is 14 residues long. Germline CDR1 MNHEY, CDR2 SVGAGI. V was pared by 1 base and J by 6 bases, with 12 bases between. CDR3: CASSYLSGVHGYTF. CDR3 nucleotides: TGTGCCAGCAGTTACTTGTCAGGGGTTCATGGCTACACCTTC.

This clonotype has at least ten counts. The CDR3: CASSQGLAGVFDEQFF. Written as DNA, the CDR3 is TGTGCCAGCAGCCAAGGACTAGCGGGAGTTTTTGATGAGCAGTTCTTC. This sequence joins TRBV7-3 and TRBJ2-1; 13 nucleotides line up with TRBD2. The CDR3 contains 16 residues. The germline V gene has CDR1 SGHTA and CDR2 FQGTGA. The ends lost 5 bases at V and 8 bases at J; junction bases unmatched: 9. The whole variable domain, remainder taken from reference TRBV7-3 and TRBJ2-1, is GAGVSQTPSNKVTEKGKYVELRCDPISGHTALYWYRQSLGQGPEFLIYFQGTGAADDSGLPNDRFFAVRPEGSVSTLKIQRTERGDSAVYLCASSQGLAGVFDEQFFGPGTRLTVL.

This clonotype was counted many times. The chain has TRBV7-9 and TRBJ2-1; 11 nucleotides agree with TRBD2. Unmatched junction bases numbered 3, after V lost 1 base and J lost 7 bases. The CDR3 contains 15 residues. The germline V gene has CDR1 SEHNR and CDR2 FQNEAQ (reference sequence). The CDR3 DNA reads TGTGCCAGCAGCTTAGTACTAGCGGGAGTAAATGAGCAGTTCTTC. Protein product: CASSLVLAGVNEQFF.

This clonotype has just a few counts. DNA for the CDR3: TGTGCCAGCAGCCTAGAGGGACAGGGGGTATACTACGAGCAGTACTTC. Protein: CASSLEGQGVYYEQYF. The rearrangement uses TRBV7-2 and TRBJ2-7; TRBD1 agrees at 11 bases. The CDR3 totals 16 residues. The V segment lost 5 bases and the J segment 3 bases; nucleotides outside the gene matches: 9. Germline V gene data show CDR1 as SGHTA and CDR2 as FQGNSA.

The rearrangement links TRBV7-9 to TRBJ2-1, with 10 bases fitting TRBD2. Germline-derived CDR1 and CDR2 are SEHNR and FQNEAQ (reference sequence). Trimming at V came to 1 base and at J to 10 bases, leaving 10 bases not matched to a gene. This CDR3 contains 16 residues. The CDR3 DNA is TGTGCCAGCAGCTTAGACTTAGGGACTAGCGACTACGAGCAGTTCTTC. This codes for CASSLDLGTSDYEQFF.

The chain recombines TRBV19 with TRBJ1-5; D unclear. Deletions cut 3 bases from V and 5 bases from J, with 11 bases between. This CDR3 has 14 residues. In germline, CDR1 is LNHDA, CDR2 SQIVND (reference sequence). The CDR3 here is CASSMTESYQPQHF. The CDR3 nucleotides read TGTGCCAGTAGTATGACTGAGAGTTATCAGCCCCAGCATTTT.

This clonotype was detected many times. The V call is TRBV4-2, the J call TRBJ1-1; weak D call: TRBD1 (5 bases). Trimming stripped 0 bases from V and 1 base from J, with 9 bases between. Per germline, CDR1 LGHNA and CDR2 YNFKEQ. The CDR3 is 15 residues long. CDR3 region: CASSQDRDENTEAFF. CDR3 coding DNA: TGTGCCAGCAGCCAAGACAGGGATGAGAACACTGAAGCTTTCTTT.

This clonotype was counted many times. The V gene is TRBV9, the J gene TRBJ2-5, with 7 bases that match TRBD2. CDR1 SGDLS and CDR2 YYNGEE come from the germline V gene. This CDR3 is 17 amino acids long. V lost 5 bases, J lost 2 bases, and 15 bases stayed unmatched. In DNA, the CDR3 is TGTGCCAGCAGTCCCCTCGGGGGGACTCCTTCTCAAGAGACCCAGTACTTC. Its translation: CASSPLGGTPSQETQYF.

This clonotype was counted between two and nine times. The chain carries TRBV12-5 and TRBJ1-6; 7 bases are shared with TRBD1. This CDR3 comprises 16 residues. Germline lookup yields CDR1 LGHNT and CDR2 FRNRAP. V gave up 2 bases and J gave up 8 bases; unmatched junction bases: 9. CDR3 amino acids: CASGLIATGIHSPLHF. CDR3 DNA: TGTGCTAGTGGTTTGATCGCGACAGGGATCCATTCACCCCTCCACTTT.

The rearrangement joins TRBV2 to TRBJ2-1, with TRBD1 matching over 8 bases. The CDR3 has 14 residues. J gave up 10 bases and V 4 bases, and 9 bases lay outside the gene matches. Germline loops: CDR1 SNHLY, CDR2 FYNNEI. The CDR3 region is CASSGGQGANEQFF. CDR3 in DNA: TGTGCCAGCAGTGGGGGCCAGGGGGCAAACGAGCAGTTCTTC.

Notes on this clonotype: Being one base from a much bigger clone, this may be a read error. The CDR3 sequence is CGSRSAPGHGSYEQYF. The CDR3 nucleotides are TGTGGCAGCAGGTCCGCGCCGGGACACGGGTCCTACGAGCAGTACTTC. The chain carries TRBV12-3 or TRBV12-4 and TRBJ2-7; a weak D match, TRBD1 (6 bases). The length of the CDR3 is 16 residues.

There are a few counts of this clonotype. The CDR3, as DNA: TGCGCCAGCAGCTTGGCGGAATTCAATGAGCAGTTCTTC. This sequence encodes CASSLAEFNEQFF. The rearrangement links TRBV5-1 to TRBJ2-1; D remains ambiguous. Germline V gene lookup returns CDR1 SGHRS and CDR2 YFSETQ. The CDR3 is made up of 13 amino acids. Trimming shortened V by 0 bases and J by 6 bases, and 7 bases separated the two germline ends. Variable domain in full (rest from reference TRBV5-1 and TRBJ2-1): KAGVTQTPRYLIKTRGQQVTLSCSPISGHRSVSWYQQTPGQGLQFLFEYFSETQRNKGNFPGRFSGRQFSNSRSEMNVSTLELGDSALYLCASSLAEFNEQFFGPGTRLTVL.

In this sample, this clonotype turned up many times. The chain couples TRBV11-2 to TRBJ1-2; perhaps TRBD1 as D (5 bases). Looked up from germline, CDR1 is SGHAT and CDR2 is FQNNGV. The V gene lost 1 base and the J gene lost 0 bases, with 18 bases spanning the gap. The CDR3 has 18 residues. CDR3 protein: CASSLAVGRASPNYGYTF. The CDR3 region has the DNA TGTGCCAGCAGCTTAGCGGTCGGCAGGGCCTCACCTAACTATGGCTACACCTTC.

Concerning this clonotype: This could be a read error, since a much larger clone is one nucleotide away. This CDR3 reads CASSLGGGPGEAQYF. As DNA, the CDR3 is TGTGCCAGCAGCTTGGGGGGAGGGCCTGGTGAGGCCCAGTACTTC. The rearrangement joins TRBV11-2 to TRBJ2-5; TRBD2 matches 7 bases. Per the germline V gene, CDR1 is SGHAT and CDR2 is FQNNGV. The trim removed 3 bases at V and 9 bases at J, leaving 13 bases unmatched. The CDR3 extends over 15 amino acids.

A few counts support this clonotype. This could be a read error, since a much larger clone is one nucleotide away. The chain recombines TRBV7-2 with TRBJ2-1; 8 bases are a match to TRBD2. Germline CDR1 is SGHTA and CDR2 is FQGNSA. The CDR3 runs 14 residues. CDR3 sequence reads: CASRPSSGINGQFF. CDR3 sequence (DNA): TGTGCCAGCAGACCGAGTAGCGGGATCAATGGGCAGTTCTTC.

This clonotype was recorded at least ten times. J is TRBJ1-2 and V is TRBV28, with 8 bases fitting TRBD1. The CDR3 is 14 residues long. V lost 4 bases, J lost 5 bases, and 6 bases stayed unmatched. From germline, CDR1 is MDHEN and CDR2 SYDVKM. CDR3 sequence: CASSSIGQGYGYTF. The CDR3 DNA sequence: TGTGCCAGCAGTTCCATCGGACAGGGTTATGGCTACACCTTC.

The chain is built from TRBV20-1 and TRBJ2-7, with 10 bases aligning to TRBD2. CDR1 is DFQATT, CDR2 SNEGSKA, per germline (reference sequence). The CDR3 covers 15 residues. The V segment lost 3 bases and the J segment 2 bases; nucleotides outside the gene matches: 7. This CDR3 is CSARGGLASPYEQYF. In DNA, the CDR3 is TGCAGTGCTAGGGGGGGACTAGCGAGTCCCTACGAGCAGTACTTC.

This clonotype was seen ten or more times. The chain is built from TRBV20-1 and TRBJ2-3; a weak D match, TRBD2 (6 bases). The CDR3 has 15 residues. Trimming removed 1 base from V and 4 bases from J, with 15 bases in between. Germline values: CDR1 DFQATT, CDR2 SNEGSKA (reference sequence). CDR3 residues: CSARAPRLGADTQYF. In DNA form, the CDR3 reads TGCAGTGCTAGAGCGCCCCGACTAGGCGCAGATACGCAGTATTTT.

This clonotype was counted ten times or more. The V call is TRBV5-1, the J call TRBJ2-5; 7 bases match TRBD2. The CDR3 consists of 15 residues. The V gene end was trimmed by 5 bases and the J gene end by 5 bases; junction bases not matched to a gene: 12. Germline-derived CDR1 and CDR2 are SGHRS and YFSETQ. CDR3 nucleotides: TGCGCCAGCAGTCCAAGCTTGACTAGCCGGGAGACCCAGTACTTC. It encodes CASSPSLTSRETQYF.

The chain employs TRBV6-1 and TRBJ1-6; D remains unclear. There are 16 residues in the CDR3. Germline CDR1 and CDR2: MNHNS and SASEGT. V lost 9 bases and J lost 4, with 19 bases in between. DNA of the CDR3: TGTGCCAGTCCTAAGAGGGAGCCATCTTATAATTCACCCCTCCACTTT. Translated: CASPKREPSYNSPLHF.

This clonotype occurred many times. The chain combines TRBV28 with TRBJ2-7; 9 bases match TRBD2. V was clipped by 2 bases and J by 4 bases; unmatched bases: 3. Germline V CDR1 and CDR2: MDHEN, SYDVKM. This CDR3 contains 14 residues. In DNA form, the CDR3 reads TGTGCCAGCAGTTTAGCGGGAGGGCCGTACGAGCAGTACTTC. The encoded protein is CASSLAGGPYEQYF.

This clonotype was seen ten or more times. The genes are TRBV12-3 or TRBV12-4 and TRBJ2-2, with 9 nucleotides matching TRBD2. The ends lost 3 bases at V and 7 bases at J; junction bases unmatched: 6. The CDR3 length is 15 residues. The CDR3 DNA is TGTGCCAGCAGTTTGACTAGCGGTCGACACGGGGAGCTGTTTTTT. Translated: CASSLTSGRHGELFF.

In its sample, this clonotype was seen many times. The chain links TRBV12-3 or TRBV12-4 to TRBJ2-5, with a tentative D call TRBD2 (5 bases). V lost 7 bases and J lost 0, with 6 bases in between. The CDR3 contains 12 residues. For the CDR3, the DNA is TGTGCCAGCACGGGGTACCAAGAGACCCAGTACTTC. It is translated as CASTGYQETQYF.

Many counts were recorded for this clonotype. CDR3 sequence (DNA): TGCAGCGTTGAAATGAGGTTTGCTGAGCAGTTCTTC. Protein: CSVEMRFAEQFF. The V gene is TRBV29-1, the J gene TRBJ2-1; no definite D call. Germline CDR1 and CDR2: SQVTM and ANQGSEA. The CDR3 extends over 12 amino acids. Trimming shortened V by 2 bases and J by 9 bases, and 11 bases separated the two germline ends.

The chain links TRBV28 to TRBJ2-7; 9 bases align to TRBD2. Germline-derived CDR1 and CDR2 are MDHEN and SYDVKM. The junction had 9 bases not matched to a gene; V was cut back by 2 bases and J by 4 bases. The length of the CDR3 is 16 residues. CDR3 residues: CASSLAGGPSGYEQYF. Here the CDR3 DNA reads TGTGCCAGCAGTTTAGCGGGAGGGCCATCGGGATACGAGCAGTACTTC.

This clonotype was seen ten or more times. V gene TRBV6-2 or TRBV6-3 combines with J gene TRBJ2-7, with 14 positions matching TRBD2. Germline CDR1 reads MNHEY; CDR2 reads SVGEGT. Unmatched junction bases numbered 12, after V lost 7 bases and J lost 4 bases. This CDR3 spans 17 amino acids. CDR3 in amino acids: CASTGAGTSGSFYEQYF. CDR3 bases: TGTGCCAGCACAGGCGCGGGGACTAGCGGGAGTTTTTACGAGCAGTACTTC.

The rearrangement links TRBV20-1 to TRBJ2-7; weak D call: TRBD2 (6 bases). This CDR3 is built from 15 residues. Germline V gives CDR1 DFQATT, CDR2 SNEGSKA (reference sequence). V was pared by 0 bases and J by 3 bases, with 15 bases between. The CDR3 spells CSARDGRSGFYEQYF. CDR3 sequence (DNA): TGCAGTGCTAGAGATGGGAGGAGTGGGTTCTACGAGCAGTACTTC.

In its sample, this clonotype was seen a few times. The V and J genes are TRBV12-3 or TRBV12-4 and TRBJ2-7, with 8 bases lining up with TRBD1. Unmatched junction bases numbered 13, after V lost 7 bases and J lost 5 bases. CDR3 length: 15 residues. CDR3 protein: CASTSRGTGDNEQYF. CDR3 coding DNA: TGTGCCAGCACCTCTAGGGGGACAGGAGATAACGAGCAGTACTTC.

At least ten counts were recorded for this clonotype. J is TRBJ2-7 and V is TRBV18; no clear D. This CDR3 comprises 16 residues. Germline V gene sequence: CDR1 KGHSH, CDR2 LQKENI. V was trimmed by 2 bases and J by 0 bases, leaving 14 bases between them. CDR3 in DNA: TGTGCCAGCTCACCATATTCTAGTACAACCTCCTACGAGCAGTACTTC. Translation gives CASSPYSSTTSYEQYF. Complete variable domain (other parts from reference TRBV18 and TRBJ2-7): NAGVMQNPRHLVRRRGQEARLRCSPMKGHSHVYWYRQLPEEGLKFMVYLQKENIIDESGMPKERFSAEFPKEGPSILRIQQVVRGDSAAYFCASSPYSSTTSYEQYFGPGTRLTVT.

This clonotype was recorded at least ten times. V and J are TRBV12-3 or TRBV12-4 and TRBJ2-3; D might be TRBD2 (6 bases). The CDR3 totals 13 residues. V was clipped by 4 bases and J by 6 bases, with 11 bases between them. For the CDR3, the DNA is TGTGCCAGCAGTTGGGCGGAGGGGGATACGCAGTATTTT. It translates to CASSWAEGDTQYF.

This clonotype was counted ten times or more. The gene calls are TRBV12-3 or TRBV12-4 and TRBJ1-1, with D unclear. The CDR3 runs 14 residues. V was trimmed by 3 bases and J by 1 base, leaving 9 bases between them. The CDR3 spells CASSFGIRNTEAFF. In DNA form, the CDR3 reads TGTGCCAGCAGTTTCGGGATTCGGAACACTGAAGCTTTCTTT.